One and the same sample provided the 26 T cell receptor beta chains below, sequenced in a study of blood T cell repertoires in COVID-19. Some clones are missing from TCRdb's copy, which holds only in-frame ones; the method was immunoSEQ multiplex PCR. The profile shows 330,000 or so clones, around 90% of them singletons. Sequencing was done on a sample of peripheral blood. Receptors were obtained from a young man with COVID-19, enrolled during active disease.

The gene calls are TRBV19 and TRBJ1-1; TRBD1 aligns across 8 bases. This CDR3 is built from 14 residues. The germline V gene encodes CDR1 LNHDA and CDR2 SQIVND (reference sequence). The ends lost 7 bases at V and 4 bases at J; junction bases unmatched: 8. The CDR3, as DNA: TGTGCCAGTATTCCAATTACAGGGGGCACTGAAGCTTTCTTT. It yields the protein CASIPITGGTEAFF.

This sequence joins TRBV3-1 (or the pseudogene TRBV3-2) and TRBJ2-3, with D unclear. CDR1 and CDR2 (germline): LGHDT, YNNKEL (reference sequence). Trimming removed 1 base from V and 1 base from J, with 12 bases in between. CDR3 size: 16 residues. CDR3: CASSQGDIPRTDTQYF. The DNA for the CDR3 is TGTGCCAGCAGCCAAGGAGACATCCCGCGCACAGATACGCAGTATTTT.

In DNA form, the CDR3 reads TGTGCCAGTAGTCACCGGACTCAAAGGGGGGAGACCCAGTACTTC. Its protein is CASSHRTQRGETQYF. V and J are TRBV19 and TRBJ2-5; tentatively, D is TRBD1 (6 bases). CDR1 and CDR2 from the germline V gene are LNHDA and SQIVND (reference sequence). CDR3 length: 15 amino acids. V was pared by 5 bases and J by 5 bases, with 18 bases between.

This clone was observed many times. This chain connects TRBV6-2 or TRBV6-3 to TRBJ2-5, with 7 positions matching TRBD1. V dropped 5 bases and J dropped 4; count of bases not matched to a gene: 7. CDR3 length: 14 residues. Germline-derived CDR1 and CDR2 are MNHEY and SVGEGT. The CDR3 region is CASSTGTESETQYF. CDR3 coding DNA: TGTGCCAGCAGTACCGGGACAGAGTCAGAGACCCAGTACTTC.

This sequence joins TRBV20-1 and TRBJ1-6; D is undetermined. Trimming shortened V by 6 bases and J by 0 bases, and 12 bases separated the two germline ends. The germline CDR1 and CDR2 sequences are DFQATT and SNEGSKA (reference sequence). The CDR3 totals 15 residues. The CDR3 protein is CSASDRSSYNSPLHF. The CDR3 DNA sequence: TGCAGTGCGAGTGATAGGAGCTCCTATAATTCACCCCTCCACTTT.

The V call is TRBV12-3 or TRBV12-4, the J call TRBJ1-2; D is unresolved. The CDR3 is 13 residues long. V was pared by 5 bases and J by 8 bases, with 15 bases between. The CDR3 bases are TGTGCCAGCAGTGTTCTTGAGGGTACAGGCTACACCTTC. Translating gives CASSVLEGTGYTF.

This clone was recorded once. The CDR3 DNA reads TGTGCCAGCAGCTCCGGGACTAGCACAGATACGCAGTATTTT. Protein product: CASSSGTSTDTQYF. This chain links TRBV7-2 with TRBJ2-3, with D tentatively TRBD2 (6 bases). The germline gives CDR1 SGHTA, CDR2 FQGNSA. This CDR3 comprises 14 residues. V lost 4 bases and J lost 0, with 8 bases in between.

V is TRBV7-2 and J is TRBJ2-1; TRBD1 aligns across 7 bases. In germline, CDR1 is SGHTA, CDR2 FQGNSA. V trimming: 1 base; J trimming: 3 bases; junction bases outside the gene matches: 0. The CDR3 has 14 residues. The CDR3 DNA sequence: TGTGCCAGCAGCTTAGACAGGGGCTACAATGAGCAGTTCTTC. Translation: CASSLDRGYNEQFF.

This clone has a single count. The chain links TRBV4-3 to TRBJ2-3; D perhaps matches TRBD1 (5 bases). There are 13 residues in the CDR3. The germline V gene encodes CDR1 LGHNA and CDR2 YSLEER. V shed 9 bases and J shed 3 bases, with 13 bases lying between them. CDR3 in amino acids: CASRLQGTDTQYF. The CDR3 nucleotides are TGCGCCAGTAGGCTGCAGGGAACAGATACGCAGTATTTT.

This sequence joins TRBV10-3 and TRBJ1-3, with D tentatively TRBD1 (5 bases). CDR1 and CDR2 (germline): ENHRY, SYGVKD. The length of the CDR3 is 16 residues. Trimming shortened V by 2 bases and J by 0 bases, and 11 bases separated the two germline ends. The CDR3 DNA reads as TGTGCCATCAGTGAGGGACACCCGAGCTCTGGAAACACCATATATTTT. Amino acid sequence: CAISEGHPSSGNTIYF.

The V call is TRBV18, the J call TRBJ2-3; D unclear. The V gene's germline CDR1 is KGHSH and CDR2 LQKENI. The CDR3 runs 14 residues. Between the trimmed V and J ends, which lost 6 bases and 2 bases, there was a span of 12 bases. CDR3 region: CASSSPAATDTQYF. CDR3 bases: TGTGCCAGCTCCTCCCCGGCGGCCACAGATACGCAGTATTTT.

This chain links TRBV19 with TRBJ1-5; maybe TRBD1 (5 bases). In germline, CDR1 is LNHDA, CDR2 SQIVND (reference sequence). With 10 bases removed from V and 1 base from J, the gap between germline ends came to 26 bases. The CDR3 length is 18 residues. The CDR3 nucleotides are TGTGCCACCACTGGAGGGTGGGGCGGATATATGAGCAATCAGCCCCAGCATTTT. Translated, it gives CATTGGWGGYMSNQPQHF.

V and J are TRBV28 and TRBJ2-4, with a weak D call TRBD1 (7 bases). CDR3 length: 17 amino acids. Germline values: CDR1 MDHEN, CDR2 SYDVKM. V lost 3 bases, J lost 0 bases, and 15 bases lay in between. CDR3: CASSFGGTDLAKNIQYF. In DNA form, the CDR3 reads TGTGCCAGCAGTTTTGGGGGGACAGACCTAGCCAAAAACATTCAGTACTTC.

The V call is TRBV6-5, the J call TRBJ1-2, with D possibly matching TRBD1 (5 bases). V lost 6 bases, J lost 4 bases, and 9 bases lay in between. Germline lookup yields CDR1 MNHEY and CDR2 SVGAGI. The CDR3 is made up of 12 amino acids. CDR3 in amino acids: CASRDTAYGYTF. DNA of the CDR3: TGTGCCAGCAGGGACACAGCCTATGGCTACACCTTC.

The CDR3 coding sequence is TGTGCCAGCAGCCTGGGGAGCTACAATGAGCAGTTCTTC. Its protein product is CASSLGSYNEQFF. The chain carries TRBV27 and TRBJ2-1, with D possibly being TRBD2 (5 bases). The CDR3 sequence is 13 residues long. Looked up from germline, CDR1 is MNHEY and CDR2 is SMNVEV (reference sequence). The V end lost 6 bases, the J end lost 3 bases, and 9 bases lay between the germline ends.

This chain joins TRBV5-4 and TRBJ1-1; no clear D. Per germline, CDR1 SGHNT and CDR2 YYREEE (reference sequence). This CDR3 has 13 residues. Trimming left V 2 bases short and J 4 bases short, with 9 bases between. CDR3: CASSFPQRTEAFF. Written as DNA, the CDR3 is TGTGCCAGCAGCTTCCCCCAGCGCACTGAAGCTTTCTTT. The whole variable domain, filled in from reference TRBV5-4 and TRBJ1-1, reads ETGVTQSPTHLIKTRGQQVTLRCSSQSGHNTVSWYQQALGQGPQFIFQYYREEENGRGNFPPRFSGLQFPNYSSELNVNALELDDSALYLCASSFPQRTEAFFGQGTRLTVV.

J is TRBJ2-5 and V is TRBV3-1 (or the pseudogene TRBV3-2); no definite D call. The V and J ends lost 0 bases and 5 bases respectively, with 10 bases between them. The CDR3 runs 14 residues. Germline V CDR1 and CDR2: LGHDT, YNNKEL (reference sequence). The CDR3 reads CASSQEGHGETQYF. The CDR3 DNA reads as TGTGCCAGCAGCCAAGAGGGTCACGGGGAGACCCAGTACTTC.

This chain links TRBV11-2 with TRBJ2-2, with 8 bases identical to TRBD1. With 0 bases clipped from V and 0 bases from J, the junction kept 9 bases outside the gene matches. The germline gives CDR1 SGHAT, CDR2 FQNNGV. CDR3 length: 19 amino acids. CDR3 DNA sequence: TGTGCCAGCAGCTTAGAAAGATCCGGACAGGGATCGAACACCGGGGAGCTGTTTTTT. Translation: CASSLERSGQGSNTGELFF. The complete variable domain, with remaining parts taken from reference TRBV11-2 and TRBJ2-2, reads EAGVAQSPRYKIIEKRQSVAFWCNPISGHATLYWYQQILGQGPKLLIQFQNNGVVDDSQLPKDRFSAERLKGVDSTLKIQPAKLEDSAVYLCASSLERSGQGSNTGELFFGEGSRLTVL.

This sequence joins TRBV5-1 and TRBJ1-1; 8 bases agree with TRBD1. The CDR3 loop spans 14 amino acids. Germline V gene sequence: CDR1 SGHRS, CDR2 YFSETQ. V was clipped by 5 bases and J by 4 bases; unmatched bases: 7. The CDR3: CASRTTGGTTEAFF. Written as DNA, the CDR3 is TGCGCCAGCAGAACAACAGGGGGGACCACTGAAGCTTTCTTT.

The V gene is TRBV7-2, the J gene TRBJ2-3; D might be TRBD2 (7 bases). CDR1 SGHTA and CDR2 FQGNSA come from the germline V gene. Deletions cut 4 bases from V and 3 bases from J, with 20 bases between. This CDR3 is 17 amino acids long. CDR3 sequence: CASSWSPVGGRTDTQYF. In DNA, the CDR3 is TGTGCCAGCAGCTGGAGCCCGGTCGGGGGGCGAACAGATACGCAGTATTTT.

This chain connects TRBV18 to TRBJ1-1, with D maybe TRBD1 (5 bases). Germline CDR1 KGHSH, CDR2 LQKENI. The V end lost 2 bases, the J end lost 4 bases, and 11 bases lay between the germline ends. The length of the CDR3 is 14 residues. The DNA for the CDR3 is TGTGCCAGCTCACCATTTCAGGGAGGCACTGAAGCTTTCTTT. Its translation: CASSPFQGGTEAFF.

Remarks on this clone: This sample also contains other DNA sequences that code for the same CDR3. The chain recombines TRBV9 with TRBJ1-1, with 7 bases lining up with TRBD1. Germline loops: CDR1 SGDLS, CDR2 YYNGEE. This CDR3 is 15 amino acids long. The junction had 2 bases not matched to a gene; V was cut back by 0 bases and J by 0 bases. The DNA of the CDR3 is TGTGCCAGCAGCGTAGGAGGGACAGTGAACACTGAAGCTTTCTTT. It specifies CASSVGGTVNTEAFF.

A single count supports this clone. Germline is not matched at one junction end, which may reflect a read error. The chain employs TRBV2 and TRBJ2-7, with unresolved D. The CDR3 consists of 11 residues. CDR1 SNHLY and CDR2 FYNNEI come from the germline V gene. The CDR3 region is CASREGPGQYF. In DNA form, the CDR3 reads TGTGCCAGCAGGGAAGGGCCGGGGCAGTACTTC.

V usage is TRBV28 and J usage is TRBJ2-7; tentatively, D is TRBD2 (6 bases). Germline V lookup: CDR1 MDHEN, CDR2 SYDVKM. CDR3 size: 15 residues. Trimming shortened V by 7 bases and J by 5 bases, and 21 bases separated the two germline ends. The CDR3 DNA is TGTGCCAGCATCCCTCTCTCTGGGGACTTCAACGAGCAGTACTTC. Translating it yields CASIPLSGDFNEQYF. The complete variable domain, with remaining parts taken from reference TRBV28 and TRBJ2-7, reads DVKVTQSSRYLVKRTGEKVFLECVQDMDHENMFWYRQDPGLGLRLIYFSYDVKMKEKGDIPEGYSVSREKKERFSLILESASTNQTSMYLCASIPLSGDFNEQYFGPGTRLTVT.

The chain couples TRBV20-1 to TRBJ2-3; no reliable D call. Germline-derived CDR1 and CDR2 are DFQATT and SNEGSKA (reference sequence). This CDR3 has 11 amino acids. The V gene lost 8 bases and the J gene lost 5 bases, with 11 bases spanning the gap. DNA for the CDR3: TGCAGTATAAGAACCGGAGATACGCAGTATTTT. It translates to CSIRTGDTQYF.

A few counts support this clone. The chain has TRBV5-3 and TRBJ1-3; D remains unclear. TRBV5-3 is an ORF, with its function uncertain. The CDR3 covers 14 residues. The V gene lost 4 bases and the J gene lost 8 bases, with 16 bases spanning the gap. The CDR3 DNA follows: TGTGCCAGAAGCCCGTGGGCAGACGGCGACACCATATATTTT. Amino acids: CARSPWADGDTIYF.